The T cell receptor (beta chain) under discussion was sequenced for a study of T cells in Graves' hyperthyroidism and ophthalmopathy. Authors of the study amplified TCR beta CDR3 regions from RNA transcripts. The study used the HTBI primer set for a first-round RT-PCR of the TCR CDR3. TCRdb ran MiXCR on the multiplex PCR reads and lists one entry per CDR3 protein. The sample includes 600,000 or so distinct CDR3 sequences, 15% to 20% of them seen just once. The CDR3 spans 12 residues. V lost 1 base to trimming and J lost 7 bases, with 8 bases between them. CDR1 SQVTM and CDR2 ANQGSEA come from the germline V gene.

This chain links TRBV29-1 with TRBJ2-4; D not certain. Sequences were obtained from blood. The clonotype was recovered from a woman aged 25 to 39 with Graves' hyperthyroidism. CDR3 DNA sequence: TGCAGCGTTGAAGGAATCGGGAACATTCAGTACTTC. Translation: CSVEGIGNIQYF.